The entry below gives a single T cell receptor (beta chain) sequence along with its context. Its antigen is unknown. This sample is drawn from a study of cytomegalovirus exposure and HLA in healthy donors. General study results and limits: Some public TCRs appeared in many individuals, while most sequences were rare. Data from an earlier analysis indicated that most TCR beta V segments were productive either about 90% or about 30% of the time. One variant, a missense change in DCLRE1C, was linked in a later analysis to TCR beta V- and J-gene trimming. Later analysis showed TCR association rates varying by HLA locus, highest for DRB1 and lowest for HLA-C.

CDR1 MNHEY and CDR2 SMNVEV come from the germline V gene (reference sequence). The junction had 13 bases not matched to a gene; V was cut back by 4 bases and J by 8 bases. The CDR3 sequence is 16 residues long. The PCR employed 60 Vbeta primers together with 13 Jbeta primers. Method: immunoSEQ multiplex PCR; TCRdb's copy keeps in-frame clones and lacks some. The sample lists more than 95,000 clones; around 75% were seen once. The sequenced material came from PBMCs. This chain connects TRBV27 to TRBJ2-1; 8 bases agree with TRBD1. This clonotype originated in a woman aged 50 to 60 in good health and CMV-seropositive. CDR3 bases: TGTGCCAGCAGTTCACCCGTGGGGCAGGGGGCCGATGAGCAGTTCTTC. As protein: CASSSPVGQGADEQFF.